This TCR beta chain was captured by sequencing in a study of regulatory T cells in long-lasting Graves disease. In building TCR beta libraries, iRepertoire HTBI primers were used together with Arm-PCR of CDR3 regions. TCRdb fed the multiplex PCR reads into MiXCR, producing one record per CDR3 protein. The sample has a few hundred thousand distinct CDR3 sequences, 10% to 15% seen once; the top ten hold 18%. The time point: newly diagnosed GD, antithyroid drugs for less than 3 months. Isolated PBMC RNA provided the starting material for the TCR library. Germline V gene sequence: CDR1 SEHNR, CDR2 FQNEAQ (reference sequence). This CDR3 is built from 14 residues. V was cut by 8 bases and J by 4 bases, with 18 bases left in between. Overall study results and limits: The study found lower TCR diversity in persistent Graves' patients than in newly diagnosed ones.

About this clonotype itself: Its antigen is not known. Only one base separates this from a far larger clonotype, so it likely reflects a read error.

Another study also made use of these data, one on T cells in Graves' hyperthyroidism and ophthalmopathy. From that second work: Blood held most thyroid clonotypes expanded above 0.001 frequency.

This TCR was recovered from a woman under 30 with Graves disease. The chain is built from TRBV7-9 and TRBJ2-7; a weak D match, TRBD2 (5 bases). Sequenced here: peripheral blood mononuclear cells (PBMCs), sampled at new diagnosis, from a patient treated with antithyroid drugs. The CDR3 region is CASGRRGGNYEQYV. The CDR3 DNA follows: TGTGCCAGCGGCCGTCGGGGTGGCAATTACGAGCAGTACGTC.